These 32 T cell receptor beta chains were sequenced from one sample in a study of blood T cells in healthy people across ages. A J-beta primer mix and a sample-barcoded 5' primer were used in a second PCR of about 7 to 11 cycles. MiXCR, applied by TCRdb to the 5' RACE reads, yields one record per CDR3 protein. Of 1.4 million to 1.5 million distinct CDR3 sequences listed, around two fifths are singletons. Sequenced input: blood. Receptors originate from a woman between 18 and 29 years old in good health.

The V gene is TRBV12-3 or TRBV12-4, the J gene TRBJ2-5; 7 positions agree with TRBD2. The end of the DNA aligns better with TRBJ2-7, so the J call may be wrong. CDR3 size: 14 residues. The CDR3 sequence: CASSFQRGLYEQYF. CDR3 coding DNA: TGTGCCAGCAGTTTTCAGCGGGGACTCTACGAGCAGTACTTC.

V and J are TRBV5-1 and TRBJ1-1; D not resolved. Germline lookup yields CDR1 SGHRS and CDR2 YFSETQ. V lost 4 bases, J lost 0 bases, and 13 bases lay in between. The CDR3 is 15 amino acids. CDR3 sequence reads: CASSPSGSMNTEAFF. The CDR3 DNA follows: TGCGCCAGCAGCCCTTCGGGCTCCATGAACACTGAAGCTTTCTTT.

The chain joins TRBV3-1 to TRBJ2-3, with 13 bases lining up with TRBD2. CDR1 and CDR2 from the germline V gene are LGHDT and YNNKEL (reference sequence). The CDR3 contains 18 residues. The trim removed 1 base at V and 2 bases at J, leaving 6 bases unmatched. As DNA, the CDR3 is TGTGCCAGCAGCCAAGCCAAGGGACTAGCGGGGTTCACAGATACGCAGTATTTT. Its translation is CASSQAKGLAGFTDTQYF.

V is TRBV20-1 and J is TRBJ2-1; 8 positions match TRBD2. In germline, CDR1 is DFQATT, CDR2 SNEGSKA (reference sequence). CDR3 size: 12 residues. With V trimmed by 6 bases and J by 6 bases, 4 bases remained unmatched. For the CDR3, the DNA is TGCAGTGCGAGGACTAGCTTCAATGAGCAGTTCTTC. Translating it yields CSARTSFNEQFF.

This clonotype was found many times. The chain has TRBV7-9 and TRBJ2-7; tentatively, D is TRBD1 (5 bases). The germline V gene encodes CDR1 SEHNR and CDR2 FQNEAQ (reference sequence). Trimming removed 5 bases from V and 7 bases from J, with 15 bases in between. This CDR3 has 13 residues. The CDR3 nucleotides read TGTGCCAGCAGCCCCCCAGGCAGGGATGAGCAGTACTTC. Protein sequence: CASSPPGRDEQYF.

There are a few counts of this clonotype. The chain uses TRBV4-1 and TRBJ1-5; D is uncertain. V was pared by 2 bases and J by 5 bases, with 10 bases between. There are 14 residues in the CDR3. Germline V CDR1 and CDR2: MGHRA, YSYEKL. In DNA form, the CDR3 reads TGCGCCAGCAGCCAAAAGGAGGCCGATCAGCCCCAGCATTTT. Amino acids: CASSQKEADQPQHF.

The CDR3 coding sequence is TGTGCCAGCAGTGAATTTCGGGGCGGGGGATTATTGGTGTCACCCCTCCACTTT. Its protein product is CASSEFRGGGLLVSPLHF. The rearrangement links TRBV6-1 to TRBJ1-6, with a possible D match to TRBD1 (5 bases). The germline V gene has CDR1 MNHNS and CDR2 SASEGT. This CDR3 has 18 residues. Between the trimmed V and J ends, which lost 2 bases and 10 bases, there was a span of 24 bases.

The chain links TRBV7-8 to TRBJ2-7; the match to TRBD2 covers 8 bases. J gave up 0 bases and V 5 bases, and 12 bases lay outside the gene matches. CDR3 length equals 17 residues. Per the germline V gene, CDR1 is SGHVS and CDR2 is FQNEAQ. The CDR3 nucleotides read TGTGCCAGCAGCCCGTTCGGGAGGGGGTCTCACTCCTACGAGCAGTACTTC. Its protein is CASSPFGRGSHSYEQYF.

The CDR3 DNA reads as TGTGCCAGCAGCTTGTACCAGGGGATTGAGCAGTTCTTC. This codes for CASSLYQGIEQFF. V and J are TRBV7-9 and TRBJ2-1, with D perhaps TRBD1 (6 bases). CDR1 and CDR2 (germline): SEHNR, FQNEAQ (reference sequence). The CDR3 runs to 13 residues. The ends were cut back, 3 bases at V and 9 bases at J, with 12 bases in the middle.

The rearrangement joins TRBV20-1 to TRBJ2-3, with 10 bases aligning to TRBD1. The CDR3 is made up of 15 amino acids. The junction had 4 bases not matched to a gene; V was cut back by 0 bases and J by 4 bases. The V gene's germline CDR1 is DFQATT and CDR2 SNEGSKA (reference sequence). This CDR3 is CSARDRDRGPDTQYF. The CDR3, as DNA: TGCAGTGCTAGAGACCGGGACAGGGGCCCAGATACGCAGTATTTT.

This clonotype was counted only a few times. The chain links TRBV12-3 or TRBV12-4 to TRBJ1-1; no reliable D call. The V and J ends lost 7 bases and 1 base respectively, with 16 bases between them. The CDR3 has 15 amino acids. The CDR3 is CASTPSGRTNTEAFF. The CDR3, as DNA: TGTGCCAGCACCCCGAGCGGACGGACGAACACTGAAGCTTTCTTT.

The gene calls are TRBV30 and TRBJ2-5; the D gene is possibly TRBD2 (7 bases). Per the germline V gene, CDR1 is GTSNPN and CDR2 is SVGIG (reference sequence). Trimming removed 4 bases at V and 5 bases at J, with 17 bases between. This CDR3 has 14 residues. The CDR3 coding sequence is TGTGCCTGGATTGCGGGGGCCCCCTGGGAGACCCAGTACTTC. This codes for CAWIAGAPWETQYF.

V gene TRBV2 combines with J gene TRBJ2-2; D perhaps matches TRBD1 (6 bases). This CDR3 is built from 15 residues. Trimming shortened V by 7 bases and J by 4 bases, and 16 bases separated the two germline ends. CDR1 SNHLY and CDR2 FYNNEI come from the germline V gene. The CDR3 spells CASTNPGAGTGELFF. CDR3 in DNA: TGTGCCAGCACTAACCCAGGGGCGGGCACCGGGGAGCTGTTTTTT.

The rearrangement joins TRBV9 to TRBJ1-1; D is undetermined. CDR1 is SGDLS and CDR2 is YYNGEE in the germline V gene. V dropped 4 bases and J dropped 0 bases, with 19 bases sitting between them. The CDR3 has 17 amino acids. The CDR3: CASSPFTPGPMNTEAFF. The CDR3 DNA sequence: TGTGCCAGCAGCCCATTTACCCCAGGACCTATGAACACTGAAGCTTTCTTT.

This clonotype was seen only a few times. The genes are TRBV20-1 and TRBJ2-3; D uncertain. Germline-derived CDR1 and CDR2 are DFQATT and SNEGSKA (reference sequence). The V end lost 3 bases, the J end lost 1 base, and 11 bases lay between the germline ends. The CDR3 sequence is 14 residues long. This CDR3 reads CSASLGSGTDTQYF. The CDR3 DNA follows: TGCAGTGCTAGCCTAGGATCGGGCACAGATACGCAGTATTTT.

With respect to this clonotype: Germline and junction disagree at one end, which may indicate a read error. The chain uses TRBV5-1 and TRBJ2-3; 11 bases fit TRBD2. From germline, CDR1 is SGHRS and CDR2 YFSETQ. The length of the CDR3 is 16 residues. The CDR3 is CASSSPLAGGTDTQNF. In DNA form, the CDR3 reads TGCGCCAGCAGCTCGCCCCTAGCGGGGGGCACAGATACGCAGAATTTT.

This clonotype was counted only a few times. This chain uses TRBV12-3 or TRBV12-4 with TRBJ2-3; 8 bases are shared with TRBD1. The trim removed 6 bases at V and 5 bases at J, leaving 10 bases unmatched. The CDR3 is 15 amino acids. This CDR3 reads CASSPGDRRGDTQYF. CDR3 DNA sequence: TGTGCCAGCAGCCCCGGGGACAGGCGGGGAGATACGCAGTATTTT.

Comment on this clonotype: The DNA is omitted, as the CDR3 cannot be located on it reliably, and the CDR3 follows TCRdb's listing. CDR3 amino acids: CASSEWDYSCYEQYF. This chain connects TRBV21-1 to TRBJ2-7; TRBD2, the table's D call, was not compared with the DNA. TRBV21-1 is a pseudogene segment. Ends included, the CDR3 has 15 residues.

This clonotype occurred a few times. CDR3 DNA: TGTGCCAGCAGCGACACTAGCGGGAGACGCAATGAGCAGTTCTTC. Amino acid sequence: CASSDTSGRRNEQFF. The V and J genes are TRBV21-1 and TRBJ2-1; TRBD2, the D gene given by the table, was not confirmed from the DNA. TRBV21-1 counts as a pseudogene. CDR3 length equals 15 residues.

This clonotype was observed a handful of times. This rearrangement joins TRBV14 to TRBJ2-5, with a weak D call TRBD1 (6 bases). The CDR3 consists of 15 residues. V gave up 4 bases and J gave up 1 base, with 13 bases separating them. In germline, CDR1 is SGHDN, CDR2 FVKESK. In DNA, the CDR3 is TGTGCCAGCAGCCCCGGACAGAGGGCCCAAGAGACCCAGTACTTC. Encoded protein: CASSPGQRAQETQYF. Drawing the rest from reference TRBV14 and TRBJ2-5, the complete variable domain is EAGVTQFPSHSVIEKGQTVTLRCDPISGHDNLYWYRRVMGKEIKFLLHFVKESKQDESGMPNNRFLAERTGGTYSTLKVQPAELEDSGVYFCASSPGQRAQETQYFGPGTRLLVL.

This clonotype has more than one count but fewer than ten. The chain combines TRBV4-2 with TRBJ2-1; 10 nucleotides line up with TRBD2. With V trimmed by 3 bases and J by 1 base, 3 bases remained unmatched. There are 16 residues in the CDR3. Looked up from germline, CDR1 is LGHNA and CDR2 is YNFKEQ. In DNA form, the CDR3 reads TGTGCCAGCAGCCATGCAGCGGGAGGGTCCTACAATGAGCAGTTCTTC. Protein: CASSHAAGGSYNEQFF.

This clonotype was recorded a few times. This chain uses TRBV27 with TRBJ2-3; 9 nucleotides agree with TRBD1. The CDR3 has 16 amino acids. In germline, CDR1 is MNHEY, CDR2 SMNVEV (reference sequence). Germline trimming cut 6 bases from V and 4 bases from J; bases unmatched to any gene: 11. CDR3 sequence reads: CASSTPTGGMADTQYF. The CDR3 DNA reads TGTGCCAGCAGCACCCCGACAGGGGGAATGGCAGATACGCAGTATTTT.

Only a few counts were recorded for this clonotype. V and J are TRBV2 and TRBJ1-2; D uncertain. The CDR3 sequence is 11 residues long. Germline V lookup: CDR1 SNHLY, CDR2 FYNNEI. Trimming took 2 bases from V and 8 from J, leaving 6 bases between them. CDR3 amino acids: CASSEIGGYTF. Here the CDR3 DNA reads TGTGCCAGCAGTGAAATAGGAGGCTACACCTTC. Full variable domain (missing parts from reference TRBV2 and TRBJ1-2): EPEVTQTPSHQVTQMGQEVILRCVPISNHLYFYWYRQILGQKVEFLVSFYNNEISEKSEIFDDQFSVERPDGSNFTLKIRSTKLEDSAMYFCASSEIGGYTFGSGTRLTVV.

This clonotype was seen only a few times. The chain couples TRBV5-1 to TRBJ2-1; 9 positions match TRBD2. The CDR3 has 16 amino acids. The V and J ends lost 0 bases and 4 bases, in that order; junction bases with no gene match: 5. From germline, CDR1 is SGHRS and CDR2 YFSETQ. The CDR3: CASSLALAGTYNEQFF. The CDR3, as DNA: TGCGCCAGCAGCTTGGCTCTAGCGGGAACATACAATGAGCAGTTCTTC.

The chain has TRBV6-5 and TRBJ1-2, with D unresolved. Germline lookup yields CDR1 MNHEY and CDR2 SVGAGI. The CDR3 contains 15 residues. V lost 0 bases and J lost 0, with 8 bases in between. The chain's CDR3 is CASSYSGSANYGYTF. Here the CDR3 DNA reads TGTGCCAGCAGTTACTCGGGCAGTGCTAACTATGGCTACACCTTC.

The V call is TRBV2, the J call TRBJ2-4, with 7 bases aligning to TRBD2. Germline CDR1 SNHLY, CDR2 FYNNEI. The CDR3 covers 12 residues. Losses at the gene ends were 9 bases for V and 13 bases for J; bases not matched to a gene: 12. The CDR3 DNA sequence: TGTGCCAGAGGGGACTATTCCGATGAGCAGTACTTC. Its translation: CARGDYSDEQYF.

The chain combines TRBV11-3 with TRBJ2-7; D call uncertain. The J call may be incorrect, as the DNA end agrees better with TRBJ2-5. In germline, CDR1 is SGHNT, CDR2 YENEEA. This CDR3 contains 14 residues. CDR3 loop: CASRFMRREETQYF. CDR3 DNA sequence: TGTGCCAGCAGGTTTATGAGACGAGAGGAGACCCAGTACTTC.

At least ten counts were recorded for this clonotype. The chain recombines TRBV9 with TRBJ2-1; D unclear. The V and J ends lost 0 bases and 5 bases respectively, with 3 bases between them. The V gene's germline CDR1 is SGDLS and CDR2 YYNGEE. CDR3 size: 12 residues. The CDR3, as DNA: TGTGCCAGCAGCGTAGGTAACAATGAGCAGTTCTTC. Translating it yields CASSVGNNEQFF.

The chain has TRBV10-2 and TRBJ1-1, with 9 positions matching TRBD1. The CDR3 extends over 13 amino acids. J gave up 6 bases and V 6 bases, and 5 bases lay outside the gene matches. Germline-derived CDR1 and CDR2 are WSHSY and SAAADI. The DNA for the CDR3 is TGCGCCAGCAGGGGGACAGGGCCTTCTGAAGCTTTCTTT. The encoded protein is CASRGTGPSEAFF.

The chain couples TRBV5-1 to TRBJ2-7, with D unresolved. CDR3 size: 13 residues. Trimming cost V 4 bases and J 7 bases, with 15 bases left between them. Germline-derived CDR1 and CDR2 are SGHRS and YFSETQ. The CDR3 here is CASSPAATDEQYF. In DNA form, the CDR3 reads TGCGCCAGCAGCCCTGCCGCGACGGATGAGCAGTACTTC.

V is TRBV12-5 and J is TRBJ2-3; TRBD2 agrees at 8 bases. The CDR3 totals 16 residues. The ends lost 7 bases at V and 2 bases at J; junction bases unmatched: 11. Looked up from germline, CDR1 is LGHNT and CDR2 is FRNRAP. The CDR3 region has the DNA TGTGCTAGTGCCCTCCTAAGCGGGGGTTTCACAGATACGCAGTATTTT. This gives the protein CASALLSGGFTDTQYF. Filled out from reference TRBV12-5 and TRBJ2-3, the complete variable domain reads DARVTQTPRHKVTEMGQEVTMRCQPILGHNTVFWYRQTMMQGLELLAYFRNRAPLDDSGMPKDRFSAEMPDATLATLKIQPSEPRDSAVYFCASALLSGGFTDTQYFGPGTRLTVL.

The gene calls are TRBV20-1 and TRBJ2-5; D gene uncertain. Germline V gene lookup returns CDR1 DFQATT and CDR2 SNEGSKA (reference sequence). The ends were cut back, 0 bases at V and 6 bases at J, with 8 bases in the middle. CDR3 length: 12 residues. The CDR3 DNA is TGCAGTGCTAGAGATCAAATACAGACCCAGTACTTC. Amino acids: CSARDQIQTQYF.